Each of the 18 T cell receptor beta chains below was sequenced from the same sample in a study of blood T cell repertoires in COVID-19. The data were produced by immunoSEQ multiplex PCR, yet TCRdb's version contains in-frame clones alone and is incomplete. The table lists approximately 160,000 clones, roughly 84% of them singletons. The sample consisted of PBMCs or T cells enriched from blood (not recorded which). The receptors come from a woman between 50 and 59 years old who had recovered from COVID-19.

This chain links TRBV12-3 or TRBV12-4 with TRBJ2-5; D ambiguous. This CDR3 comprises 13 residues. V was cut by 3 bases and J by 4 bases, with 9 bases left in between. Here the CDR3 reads CASSFFRGETQYF. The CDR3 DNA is TGTGCCAGCAGTTTTTTCCGCGGAGAGACCCAGTACTTC.

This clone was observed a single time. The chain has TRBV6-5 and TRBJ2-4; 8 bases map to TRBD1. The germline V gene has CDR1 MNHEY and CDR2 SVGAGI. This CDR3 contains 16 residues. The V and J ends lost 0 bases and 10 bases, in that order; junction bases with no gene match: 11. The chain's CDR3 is CASSYSAGQGRGIQYF. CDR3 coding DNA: TGTGCCAGCAGTTACTCGGCCGGACAGGGTCGCGGGATTCAGTACTTC.

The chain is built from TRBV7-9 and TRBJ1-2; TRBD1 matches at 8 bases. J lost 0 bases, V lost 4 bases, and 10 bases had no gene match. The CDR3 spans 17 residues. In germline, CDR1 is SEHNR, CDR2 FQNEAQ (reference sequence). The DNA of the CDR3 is TGTGCCAGCAGCTCGACAGGGGATTTAGTAGCTAACTATGGCTACACCTTC. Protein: CASSSTGDLVANYGYTF.

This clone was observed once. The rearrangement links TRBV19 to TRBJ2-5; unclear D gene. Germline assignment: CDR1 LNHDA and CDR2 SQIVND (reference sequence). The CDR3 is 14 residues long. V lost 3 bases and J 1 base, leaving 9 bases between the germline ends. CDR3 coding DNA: TGTGCCAGTAGTATCCAGGCCCGCCAAGAGACCCAGTACTTC. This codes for CASSIQARQETQYF.

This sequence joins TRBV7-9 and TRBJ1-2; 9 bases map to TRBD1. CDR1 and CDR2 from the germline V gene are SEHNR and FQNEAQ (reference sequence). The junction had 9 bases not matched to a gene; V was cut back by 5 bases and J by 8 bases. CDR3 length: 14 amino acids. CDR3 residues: CASSQGQGPRGYTF. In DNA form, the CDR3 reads TGTGCCAGCAGCCAGGGACAGGGCCCTAGGGGCTACACCTTC.

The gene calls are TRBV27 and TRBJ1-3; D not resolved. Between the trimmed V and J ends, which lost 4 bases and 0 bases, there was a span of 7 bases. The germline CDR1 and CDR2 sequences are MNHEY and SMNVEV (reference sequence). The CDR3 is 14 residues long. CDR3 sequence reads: CASSYASSGNTIYF. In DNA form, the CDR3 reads TGTGCCAGCAGTTACGCTAGCTCTGGAAACACCATATATTTT.

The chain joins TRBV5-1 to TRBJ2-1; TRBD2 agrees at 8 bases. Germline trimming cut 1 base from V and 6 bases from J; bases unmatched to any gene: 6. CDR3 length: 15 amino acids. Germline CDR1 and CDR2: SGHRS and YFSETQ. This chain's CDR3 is CASSLSLAGLNEQFF. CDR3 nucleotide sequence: TGCGCCAGCAGCTTGTCCCTAGCGGGCCTCAATGAGCAGTTCTTC.

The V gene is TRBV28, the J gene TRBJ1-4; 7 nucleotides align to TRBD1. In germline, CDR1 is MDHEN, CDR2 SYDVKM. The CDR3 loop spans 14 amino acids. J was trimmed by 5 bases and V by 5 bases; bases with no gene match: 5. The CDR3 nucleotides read TGTGCCAGCAGTGACGGGACAGCAAATGAAAAACTGTTTTTT. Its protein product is CASSDGTANEKLFF.

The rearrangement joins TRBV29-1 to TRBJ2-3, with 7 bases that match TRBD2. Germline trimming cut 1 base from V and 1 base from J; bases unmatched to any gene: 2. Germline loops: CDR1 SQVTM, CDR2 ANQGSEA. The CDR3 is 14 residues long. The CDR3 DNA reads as TGCAGCGTTGAAGGAGGGAGGGGCACAGATACGCAGTATTTT. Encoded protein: CSVEGGRGTDTQYF.

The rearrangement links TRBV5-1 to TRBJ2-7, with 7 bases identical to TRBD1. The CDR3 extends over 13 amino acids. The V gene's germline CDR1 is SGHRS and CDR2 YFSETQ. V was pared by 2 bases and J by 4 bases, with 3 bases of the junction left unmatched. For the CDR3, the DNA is TGCGCCAGCAGCTTTGCGACAGGGTACGAGCAGTACTTC. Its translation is CASSFATGYEQYF.

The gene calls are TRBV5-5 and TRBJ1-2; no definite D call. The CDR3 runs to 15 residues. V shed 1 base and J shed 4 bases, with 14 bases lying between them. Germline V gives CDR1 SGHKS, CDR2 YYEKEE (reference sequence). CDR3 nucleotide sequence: TGTGCCAGCAGCTTGAGGACGCTCGGAGGCTATGGCTACACCTTC. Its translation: CASSLRTLGGYGYTF.

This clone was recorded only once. CDR3 nucleotide sequence: TGTGCCAGCAGCCCCAGGGTAGGAATCTCACCCCTCCACTTT. Residues: CASSPRVGISPLHF. The genes are TRBV28 and TRBJ1-6; weak D call: TRBD1 (5 bases). Germline V CDR1 and CDR2: MDHEN, SYDVKM. The CDR3 is made up of 14 amino acids. V lost 6 bases and J 10 bases, leaving 16 bases between the germline ends.

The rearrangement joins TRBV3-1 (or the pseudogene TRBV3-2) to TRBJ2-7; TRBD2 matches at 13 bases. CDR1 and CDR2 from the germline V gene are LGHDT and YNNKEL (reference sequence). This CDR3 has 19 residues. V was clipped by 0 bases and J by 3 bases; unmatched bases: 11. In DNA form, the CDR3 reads TGTGCCAGCAGCCAAGAAACGGGACTAGCGGGGAAAGGGTTCTACGAGCAGTACTTC. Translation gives CASSQETGLAGKGFYEQYF.

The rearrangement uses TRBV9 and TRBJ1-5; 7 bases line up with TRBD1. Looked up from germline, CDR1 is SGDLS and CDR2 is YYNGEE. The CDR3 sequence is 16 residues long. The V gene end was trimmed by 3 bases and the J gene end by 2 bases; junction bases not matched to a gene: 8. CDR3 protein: CASSEGATYGNQPQHF. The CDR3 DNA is TGTGCCAGCAGCGAGGGGGCCACCTATGGCAATCAGCCCCAGCATTTT.

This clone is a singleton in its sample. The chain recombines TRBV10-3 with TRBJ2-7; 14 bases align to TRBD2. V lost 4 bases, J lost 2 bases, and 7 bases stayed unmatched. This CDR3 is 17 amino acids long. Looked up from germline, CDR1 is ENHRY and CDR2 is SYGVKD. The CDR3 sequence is CAISVTSGRAGTYEQYF. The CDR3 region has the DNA TGTGCCATCAGTGTGACTAGCGGGAGGGCCGGGACCTACGAGCAGTACTTC.

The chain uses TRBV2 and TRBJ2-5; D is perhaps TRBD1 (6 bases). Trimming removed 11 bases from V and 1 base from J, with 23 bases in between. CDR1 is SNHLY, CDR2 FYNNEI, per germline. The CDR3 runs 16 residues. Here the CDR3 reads CAGRPGDILSQETQYF. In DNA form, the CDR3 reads TGTGCCGGTCGGCCCGGGGACATTTTATCCCAAGAGACCCAGTACTTC.

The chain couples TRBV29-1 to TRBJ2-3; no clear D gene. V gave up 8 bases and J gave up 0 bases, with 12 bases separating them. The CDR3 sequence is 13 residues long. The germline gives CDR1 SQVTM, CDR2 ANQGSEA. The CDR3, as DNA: TGCAGCTGCATCAGGCTTAGCACAGATACGCAGTATTTT. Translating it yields CSCIRLSTDTQYF.

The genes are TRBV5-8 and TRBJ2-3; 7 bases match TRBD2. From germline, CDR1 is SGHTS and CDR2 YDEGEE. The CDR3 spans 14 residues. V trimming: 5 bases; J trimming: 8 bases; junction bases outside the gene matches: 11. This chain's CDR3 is CASRWGGSSGTQYF. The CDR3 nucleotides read TGTGCCAGCAGGTGGGGGGGGTCTAGCGGTACGCAGTATTTT.